The 19 T cell receptor beta chains below come from one sample, sequenced in a study of graft-versus-host responses after intestinal transplantation. These receptors' antigens are unknown. The protocol was immunoSEQ multiplex PCR, while the TCRdb copy is restricted to in-frame clones and leaves out a portion. The sample consists of 35,000 to 45,000 clones, around 95% of them appearing once. This specimen was unstimulated CD8+ T cells sorted from spleen or lymph node cells, taken before transplant. These receptors were taken from a human donor who was the organ donor for an intestinal transplant.

The chain couples TRBV7-9 to TRBJ2-2; a possible D gene is TRBD1 (6 bases). Trimming removed 1 base from V and 1 base from J, with 7 bases in between. Germline V lookup: CDR1 SEHNR, CDR2 FQNEAQ (reference sequence). The CDR3 covers 15 residues. DNA of the CDR3: TGTGCCAGCAGCTTAGACAGGGTGAACACCGGGGAGCTGTTTTTT. Translating gives CASSLDRVNTGELFF.

This chain links TRBV9 with TRBJ2-1; TRBD2 aligns across 13 bases. The CDR3 covers 16 residues. After removal of 3 bases from V and 5 bases from J, the junction contained 5 bases not matched to a gene. Germline loops: CDR1 SGDLS, CDR2 YYNGEE. The CDR3 bases are TGTGCCAGCAGCGACCGGACTAGCGGGGGAAACAATGAGCAGTTCTTC. Encoded protein: CASSDRTSGGNNEQFF.

The chain couples TRBV4-3 to TRBJ1-1; D remains unclear. Germline lookup yields CDR1 LGHNA and CDR2 YSLEER. V lost 1 base to trimming and J lost 0 bases, with 9 bases between them. The CDR3 runs 15 residues. CDR3 DNA: TGCGCCAGCAGCCAAGTGCCCAGTATGAACACTGAAGCTTTCTTT. Translating it yields CASSQVPSMNTEAFF.

The chain combines TRBV27 with TRBJ1-1, with a possible D match to TRBD1 (6 bases). This CDR3 spans 14 amino acids. Trimming removed 5 bases from V and 1 base from J, with 11 bases in between. Germline values: CDR1 MNHEY, CDR2 SMNVEV (reference sequence). DNA for the CDR3: TGTGCCAGCAGTCTCGGCAGGGGGAACACTGAAGCTTTCTTT. Amino acid sequence: CASSLGRGNTEAFF.

The chain combines TRBV9 with TRBJ2-1; D gene unclear. V was shortened by 0 bases and J by 4 bases, with 8 bases between the two germline ends. The CDR3 has 14 amino acids. CDR1 and CDR2 from the germline V gene are SGDLS and YYNGEE. CDR3 sequence (DNA): TGTGCCAGCAGCGTAGGGCCTAATTACAATGAGCAGTTCTTC. It yields the protein CASSVGPNYNEQFF.

V gene TRBV11-3 combines with J gene TRBJ2-7; 8 bases fit TRBD2. Germline V gene sequence: CDR1 SGHNT, CDR2 YENEEA. Losses at the gene ends were 5 bases for V and 4 bases for J; bases not matched to a gene: 4. The CDR3 runs 13 residues. The CDR3 nucleotides read TGTGCCAGCAGCCTCGGGGGGGGGTACGAGCAGTACTTC. The encoded protein is CASSLGGGYEQYF.

The sample holds a few counts of this clone. A junction boundary mismatches the germline segment, possibly from a read error. The chain uses TRBV6-6 and TRBJ1-6; D not resolved. Germline V gene sequence: CDR1 MNHNY, CDR2 SVGAGI (reference sequence). The CDR3 runs to 11 residues. The CDR3 sequence is CASSYFTLWIF. DNA for the CDR3: TGTGCCAGCAGTTACTTTACTCTTTGGATTTTT.

CDR3 loop: CASRGSYNSPLHF. As DNA, the CDR3 is TGTGCCAGCCGAGGCTCCTATAATTCACCCCTCCACTTT. The chain is built from TRBV6-6 and TRBJ1-6; D is unresolved. Trimming left V 8 bases short and J 0 bases short, with 5 bases between. This CDR3 is built from 13 residues. CDR1 and CDR2 (germline): MNHNY, SVGAGI (reference sequence).

V gene TRBV7-9 combines with J gene TRBJ2-7; 11 bases line up with TRBD2. The CDR3 extends over 16 amino acids. The germline gives CDR1 SEHNR, CDR2 FQNEAQ (reference sequence). Trimming cost V 1 base and J 2 bases; bases outside gene matches: 4. The CDR3 protein is CASSLVAGGPAYEQYF. CDR3 in DNA: TGTGCCAGCAGCTTAGTAGCGGGGGGGCCTGCCTACGAGCAGTACTTC.

The rearrangement uses TRBV28 and TRBJ1-5, with 10 bases aligning to TRBD1. J gave up 2 bases and V 5 bases, and 18 bases lay outside the gene matches. The CDR3 runs to 20 residues. Germline V CDR1 and CDR2: MDHEN, SYDVKM. The CDR3 reads CASSPYLTGGNPLGNQPQHF. The CDR3 region has the DNA TGTGCCAGCAGTCCCTACTTGACAGGGGGCAATCCCTTGGGCAATCAGCCCCAGCATTTT.

J is TRBJ2-1 and V is TRBV28, with a weak D call TRBD2 (7 bases). The CDR3 is 15 amino acids. Germline V CDR1 and CDR2: MDHEN, SYDVKM. The V end was cut by 7 bases, the J end by 5 bases, with 18 bases between. CDR3 residues: CASTPLRGGDNEQFF. The CDR3 DNA is TGTGCCAGCACCCCTTTGAGGGGGGGGGACAATGAGCAGTTCTTC.

The J gene is TRBJ2-1, the V gene TRBV2; D is possibly TRBD2 (7 bases). Deletions cut 9 bases from V and 3 bases from J, with 15 bases between. The CDR3 is 14 amino acids. Germline V gene data show CDR1 as SNHLY and CDR2 as FYNNEI. Written as DNA, the CDR3 is TGTGCCAGAGAGGAAGGGGGGGGCTACAATGAGCAGTTCTTC. The encoded protein is CAREEGGGYNEQFF.

The rearrangement links TRBV4-3 to TRBJ2-3, with TRBD2 matching 11 bases. V shed 0 bases, J shed 3 bases, and the junction held 5 bases outside the gene matches. The CDR3 runs 17 residues. The germline V gene encodes CDR1 LGHNA and CDR2 YSLEER. CDR3 amino acids: CASSQDFSGGATDTQYF. The CDR3 DNA reads TGCGCCAGCAGCCAAGATTTTAGCGGGGGGGCAACAGATACGCAGTATTTT.

This clone appeared once. The V and J genes are TRBV9 and TRBJ2-3; TRBD2 aligns across 13 bases. The germline CDR1 and CDR2 sequences are SGDLS and YYNGEE. The CDR3 runs to 15 residues. After removal of 6 bases from V and 6 bases from J, the junction contained 7 bases not matched to a gene. The CDR3 DNA reads TGTGCCAGCAACACCGAGGGACTAGCGGGGGATACGCAGTATTTT. This codes for CASNTEGLAGDTQYF.

This rearrangement joins TRBV25-1 to TRBJ2-1; tentatively, D is TRBD1 (5 bases). V was pared by 3 bases and J by 0 bases, with 15 bases between. Germline CDR1 MGHDK, CDR2 SYGVNS. This CDR3 has 17 amino acids. CDR3 sequence: CASSEHGAPSSYNEQFF. CDR3 bases: TGTGCCAGCAGTGAGCATGGGGCACCGAGCTCCTACAATGAGCAGTTCTTC.

The chain couples TRBV4-3 to TRBJ2-3; 8 bases are shared with TRBD2. The trim removed 1 base at V and 1 base at J, leaving 4 bases unmatched. CDR1 is LGHNA and CDR2 is YSLEER in the germline V gene. This CDR3 has 16 amino acids. This CDR3 is CASSQVWRGGTDTQYF. As DNA, the CDR3 is TGCGCCAGCAGCCAAGTTTGGCGGGGGGGCACAGATACGCAGTATTTT.

V and J are TRBV15 and TRBJ1-2, with D unclear. Trimming shortened V by 1 base and J by 4 bases, and 13 bases separated the two germline ends. The CDR3 loop spans 15 amino acids. Germline values: CDR1 LNHNV, CDR2 YYDKDF (reference sequence). The CDR3 DNA reads as TGTGCCACCAGCAGAGGACCTGACGGCTCCTATGGCTACACCTTC. Translated: CATSRGPDGSYGYTF.

This clone was detected once. This chain links TRBV7-8 with TRBJ1-6, with D perhaps matching TRBD1 (6 bases). V was pared by 5 bases and J by 5 bases, with 13 bases between. The CDR3 is made up of 15 amino acids. Germline V gives CDR1 SGHVS, CDR2 FQNEAQ. The CDR3: CASSPPGEHNSPLHF. In DNA form, the CDR3 reads TGTGCCAGCAGCCCGCCAGGGGAGCATAATTCACCCCTCCACTTT. The complete variable domain, with remaining parts taken from reference TRBV7-8 and TRBJ1-6, reads GAGVSQSPRYKVAKRGQDVALRCDPISGHVSLFWYQQALGQGPEFLTYFQNEAQLDKSGLPSDRFFAERPEGSVSTLKIQRTQQEDSAVYLCASSPPGEHNSPLHFGNGTRLTVT.

V gene TRBV5-1 combines with J gene TRBJ2-7; D call uncertain. CDR3 length: 13 residues. The V end lost 0 bases, the J end lost 0 bases, and 4 bases lay between the germline ends. The V gene's germline CDR1 is SGHRS and CDR2 YFSETQ. CDR3 in amino acids: CASSLGHSYEQYF. The CDR3 DNA reads TGCGCCAGCAGCTTGGGACACTCCTACGAGCAGTACTTC.